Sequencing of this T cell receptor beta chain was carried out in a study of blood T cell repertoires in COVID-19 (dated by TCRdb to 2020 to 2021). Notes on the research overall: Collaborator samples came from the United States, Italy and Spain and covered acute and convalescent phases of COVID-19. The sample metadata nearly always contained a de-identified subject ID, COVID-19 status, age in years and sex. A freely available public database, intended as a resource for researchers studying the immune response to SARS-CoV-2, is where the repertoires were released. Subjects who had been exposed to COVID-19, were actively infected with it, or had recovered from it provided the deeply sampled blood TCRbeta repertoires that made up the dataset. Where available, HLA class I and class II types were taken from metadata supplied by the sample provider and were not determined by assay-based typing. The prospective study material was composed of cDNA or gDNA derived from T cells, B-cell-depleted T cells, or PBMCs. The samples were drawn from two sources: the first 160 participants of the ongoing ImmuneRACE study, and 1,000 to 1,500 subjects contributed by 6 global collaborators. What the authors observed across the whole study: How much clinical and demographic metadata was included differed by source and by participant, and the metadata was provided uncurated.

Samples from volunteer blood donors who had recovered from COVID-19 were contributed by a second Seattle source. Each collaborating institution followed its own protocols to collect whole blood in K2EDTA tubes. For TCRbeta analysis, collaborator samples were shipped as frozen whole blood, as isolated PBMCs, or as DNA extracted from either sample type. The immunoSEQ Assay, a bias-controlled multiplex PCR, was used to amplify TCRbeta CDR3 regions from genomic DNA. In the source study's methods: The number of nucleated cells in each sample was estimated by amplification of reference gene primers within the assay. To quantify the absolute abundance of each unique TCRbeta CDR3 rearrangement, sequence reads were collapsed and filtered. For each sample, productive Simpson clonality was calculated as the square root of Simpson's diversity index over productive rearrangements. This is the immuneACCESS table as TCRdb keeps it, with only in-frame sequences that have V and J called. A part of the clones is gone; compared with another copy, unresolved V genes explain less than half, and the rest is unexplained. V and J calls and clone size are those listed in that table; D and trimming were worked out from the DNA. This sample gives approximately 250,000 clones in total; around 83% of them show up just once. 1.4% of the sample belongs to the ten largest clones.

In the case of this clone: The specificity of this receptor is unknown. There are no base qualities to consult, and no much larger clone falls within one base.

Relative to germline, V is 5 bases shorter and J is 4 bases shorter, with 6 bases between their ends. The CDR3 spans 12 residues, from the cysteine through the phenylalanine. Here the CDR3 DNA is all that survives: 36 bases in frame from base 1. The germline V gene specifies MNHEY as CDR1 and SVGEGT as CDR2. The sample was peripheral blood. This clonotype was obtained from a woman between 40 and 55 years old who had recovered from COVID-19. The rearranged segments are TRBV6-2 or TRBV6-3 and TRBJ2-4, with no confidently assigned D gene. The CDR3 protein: CASSQTKNIQYF. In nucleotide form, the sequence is TGTGCCAGCAGTCAAACTAAAAACATTCAGTACTTC.